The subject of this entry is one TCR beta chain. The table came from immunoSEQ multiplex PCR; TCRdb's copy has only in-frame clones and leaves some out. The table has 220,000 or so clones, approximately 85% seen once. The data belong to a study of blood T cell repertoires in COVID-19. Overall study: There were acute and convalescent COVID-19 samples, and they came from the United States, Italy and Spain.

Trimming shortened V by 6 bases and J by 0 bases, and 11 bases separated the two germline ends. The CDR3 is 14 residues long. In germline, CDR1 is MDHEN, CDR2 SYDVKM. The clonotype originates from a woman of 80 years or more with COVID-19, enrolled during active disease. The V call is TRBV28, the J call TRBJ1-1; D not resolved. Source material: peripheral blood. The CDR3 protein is CASSLTRLNTEAFF. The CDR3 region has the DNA TGTGCCAGCAGCCTGACAAGACTGAACACTGAAGCTTTCTTT.